These 21 T cell receptor beta chains originate from one sample sequenced in a study of T cell responses to AZD1222 COVID-19 vaccine. Produced via immunoSEQ multiplex PCR; TCRdb's table is partial and in-frame only. The table lists about 110,000 clones, approximately 90% of them singletons. The material sequenced was peripheral blood, taken on day 0 of AZD1222 vaccination. These receptor sequences come from an adult in good health.

The V and J genes are TRBV3-1 (or the pseudogene TRBV3-2) and TRBJ1-2; D might be TRBD1 (5 bases). The CDR3 has 16 residues. CDR1 and CDR2 (germline): LGHDT, YNNKEL (reference sequence). Trimming removed 2 bases at V and 3 bases at J, with 16 bases between. The CDR3 here is CASSQLFGGIDYGYTF. The DNA for the CDR3 is TGTGCCAGCAGCCAACTATTCGGGGGAATCGACTATGGCTACACCTTC.

The V gene is TRBV5-1, the J gene TRBJ2-2; D not resolved. The CDR3 extends over 15 amino acids. V was clipped by 1 base and J by 6 bases, with 13 bases between them. Germline V lookup: CDR1 SGHRS, CDR2 YFSETQ. This chain's CDR3 is CASSLSLNIAGELFF. The CDR3 nucleotides read TGCGCCAGCAGCTTGTCCCTCAACATAGCCGGGGAGCTGTTTTTT.

This clone was seen once. The chain combines TRBV5-6 with TRBJ1-2; 7 bases map to TRBD1. With 3 bases clipped from V and 8 bases from J, the junction kept 10 bases outside the gene matches. The CDR3 contains 14 residues. Looked up from germline, CDR1 is SGHDT and CDR2 is YYEEEE. The CDR3 spells CASSSGQRRGGYTF. Written as DNA, the CDR3 is TGTGCCAGCAGCTCGGGACAGCGACGCGGGGGCTACACCTTC.

The gene calls are TRBV19 and TRBJ1-1; no clear D. The CDR3 spans 16 residues. V lost 5 bases to trimming and J lost 2 bases, with 18 bases between them. Per germline, CDR1 LNHDA and CDR2 SQIVND (reference sequence). The CDR3 reads CASSRPSDADNTEAFF. The CDR3 DNA is TGTGCCAGTAGTCGCCCCTCGGACGCTGATAACACTGAAGCTTTCTTT. The variable domain in full, with the rest retrieved from reference TRBV19 and TRBJ1-1, is DGGITQSPKYLFRKEGQNVTLSCEQNLNHDAMYWYRQDPGQGLRLIYYSQIVNDFQKGDIAEGYSVSREKKESFPLTVTSAQKNPTAFYLCASSRPSDADNTEAFFGQGTRLTVV.

This chain connects TRBV4-1 to TRBJ2-7; unclear D gene. This CDR3 comprises 16 residues. V lost 0 bases and J 0 bases, leaving 12 bases between the germline ends. CDR1 is MGHRA, CDR2 YSYEKL, per germline. Here the CDR3 reads CASSQDPRRNSYEQYF. The CDR3 coding sequence is TGCGCCAGCAGCCAAGACCCCCGACGGAACTCCTACGAGCAGTACTTC.

This chain connects TRBV7-9 to TRBJ1-6, with a tentative D call TRBD1 (5 bases). V was clipped by 1 base and J by 8 bases, with 12 bases between them. Per the germline V gene, CDR1 is SEHNR and CDR2 is FQNEAQ (reference sequence). The CDR3 is 15 residues long. In DNA, the CDR3 is TGTGCCAGCAGCTTAGATCGGGGCCCCTATTCACCCCTCCACTTT. It yields the protein CASSLDRGPYSPLHF. The full variable domain, in which reference TRBV7-9 and TRBJ1-6 provide the parts outside the CDR3, is DTGVSQNPRHKITKRGQNVTFRCDPISEHNRLYWYRQTLGQGPEFLTYFQNEAQLEKSRLLSDRFSAERPKGSFSTLEIQRTEQGDSAMYLCASSLDRGPYSPLHFGNGTRLTVT.

The chain joins TRBV3-1 (or the pseudogene TRBV3-2) to TRBJ1-4; D call uncertain. V shed 6 bases and J shed 3 bases, with 11 bases lying between them. The CDR3 runs to 14 residues. Germline lookup yields CDR1 LGHDT and CDR2 YNNKEL (reference sequence). CDR3: CASSQFGPNEKLFF. Here the CDR3 DNA reads TGTGCCAGCAGTCAATTCGGGCCTAATGAAAAACTGTTTTTT.

The chain uses TRBV7-9 and TRBJ2-7; 8 bases are a match to TRBD1. The CDR3 covers 14 residues. CDR1 and CDR2 from the germline V gene are SEHNR and FQNEAQ (reference sequence). The V and J ends lost 4 bases and 0 bases, in that order; junction bases with no gene match: 2. The CDR3 DNA follows: TGTGCCAGCAGCTCGGACAGGGACTCCTACGAGCAGTACTTC. This codes for CASSSDRDSYEQYF. Complete variable domain (other parts from reference TRBV7-9 and TRBJ2-7): DTGVSQNPRHKITKRGQNVTFRCDPISEHNRLYWYRQTLGQGPEFLTYFQNEAQLEKSRLLSDRFSAERPKGSFSTLEIQRTEQGDSAMYLCASSSDRDSYEQYFGPGTRLTVT.

The chain employs TRBV5-1 and TRBJ2-1; 13 bases are a match to TRBD2. The CDR3 runs 15 residues. Trimming removed 5 bases from V and 5 bases from J; junction bases left unmatched: 4. Germline V gene sequence: CDR1 SGHRS, CDR2 YFSETQ. CDR3 DNA: TGCGCCAGCAGTGAGACTAGCGGGGGGCACAATGAGCAGTTCTTC. It encodes CASSETSGGHNEQFF.

The chain uses TRBV7-6 and TRBJ2-2; 9 positions match TRBD2. Germline loops: CDR1 SGHVS, CDR2 FNYEAQ. The length of the CDR3 is 17 residues. The ends lost 6 bases at V and 1 base at J; junction bases unmatched: 9. CDR3: CASRNLFSGRNTGELFF. Here the CDR3 DNA reads TGTGCCAGCAGGAACCTGTTTAGCGGGAGGAACACCGGGGAGCTGTTTTTT.

The chain couples TRBV19 to TRBJ1-3, with D possibly matching TRBD1 (5 bases). V was trimmed by 9 bases and J by 0 bases, leaving 9 bases between them. CDR3 length equals 13 residues. Germline CDR1 LNHDA, CDR2 SQIVND (reference sequence). This chain's CDR3 is CASRQNSGNTIYF. The DNA for the CDR3 is TGTGCCAGCAGACAGAACTCTGGAAACACCATATATTTT.

This clone appeared a single time. The J gene is TRBJ1-3, the V gene TRBV7-8; D not certain. Germline values: CDR1 SGHVS, CDR2 FQNEAQ. This CDR3 is 13 amino acids long. V was pared by 5 bases and J by 6 bases, with 11 bases between. The CDR3, as DNA: TGTGCCAGCAGCCCCGGACGGCTAAACACCATATATTTT. Translated, it gives CASSPGRLNTIYF.

The chain uses TRBV15 and TRBJ1-1; TRBD1 matches at 12 bases. Germline V lookup: CDR1 LNHNV, CDR2 YYDKDF (reference sequence). CDR3 length: 14 amino acids. V shed 5 bases and J 11 bases; nucleotides not matched to a gene: 9. The CDR3 nucleotides read TGTGCCACCAGCGTCGGGGACAGGGGGCGATGGGCTTTCTTT. Translation gives CATSVGDRGRWAFF. Full variable domain (remainder filled in from reference TRBV15 and TRBJ1-1): DAMVIQNPRYQVTQFGKPVTLSCSQTLNHNVMYWYQQKSSQAPKLLFHYYDKDFNNEADTPDNFQSRRPNTSFCFLDIRSPGLGDTAMYLCATSVGDRGRWAFFGQGTRLTVV.

The chain joins TRBV5-1 to TRBJ2-3, with 8 bases identical to TRBD2. Germline V lookup: CDR1 SGHRS, CDR2 YFSETQ. After removal of 0 bases from V and 2 bases from J, the junction contained 11 bases not matched to a gene. The length of the CDR3 is 18 residues. The CDR3 DNA sequence: TGCGCCAGCAGCTTGGAGGACACCTTAGCGGGACTCACAGATACGCAGTATTTT. This translates into CASSLEDTLAGLTDTQYF.

The chain carries TRBV6-5 and TRBJ1-1; D might be TRBD1 (6 bases). CDR1 is MNHEY and CDR2 is SVGAGI in the germline V gene. V shed 6 bases and J shed 3 bases, with 14 bases lying between them. The CDR3 contains 14 residues. CDR3 in DNA: TGTGCCAGCAGCCAGCGGGCAGGGGACACTGAAGCTTTCTTT. Its translation: CASSQRAGDTEAFF.

The rearrangement uses TRBV19 and TRBJ2-1; no firm D call. V gave up 3 bases and J gave up 0 bases, with 6 bases separating them. In germline, CDR1 is LNHDA, CDR2 SQIVND (reference sequence). The CDR3 extends over 14 amino acids. CDR3 nucleotide sequence: TGTGCCAGTAGTATTTACGACTCCTACAATGAGCAGTTCTTC. Translated, it gives CASSIYDSYNEQFF. Full variable domain (rest looked up from reference TRBV19 and TRBJ2-1): DGGITQSPKYLFRKEGQNVTLSCEQNLNHDAMYWYRQDPGQGLRLIYYSQIVNDFQKGDIAEGYSVSREKKESFPLTVTSAQKNPTAFYLCASSIYDSYNEQFFGPGTRLTVL.

The chain uses TRBV5-1 and TRBJ1-1, with D uncertain. The CDR3 spans 13 residues. V lost 2 bases to trimming and J lost 1 base, with 6 bases between them. CDR1 is SGHRS, CDR2 YFSETQ, per germline. The CDR3 sequence is CASSFVGNTEAFF. The DNA for the CDR3 is TGCGCCAGCAGCTTCGTGGGGAACACTGAAGCTTTCTTT. The full variable domain, rest sourced from reference TRBV5-1 and TRBJ1-1, is KAGVTQTPRYLIKTRGQQVTLSCSPISGHRSVSWYQQTPGQGLQFLFEYFSETQRNKGNFPGRFSGRQFSNSRSEMNVSTLELGDSALYLCASSFVGNTEAFFGQGTRLTVV.

The V call is TRBV11-2, the J call TRBJ2-7; D is undetermined. The CDR3 runs to 13 residues. Trimming removed 0 bases from V and 5 bases from J, with 8 bases in between. Germline loops: CDR1 SGHAT, CDR2 FQNNGV. In DNA form, the CDR3 reads TGTGCCAGCAGCTTAGACAGACCTCACGAGCAGTACTTC. This encodes CASSLDRPHEQYF.

This sequence joins TRBV18 and TRBJ2-7; the match to TRBD1 covers 12 bases. Looked up from germline, CDR1 is KGHSH and CDR2 is LQKENI. The CDR3 has 16 amino acids. J gave up 10 bases and V 6 bases, and 16 bases lay outside the gene matches. CDR3 in amino acids: CASSPLSRDRGLRQYF. CDR3 sequence (DNA): TGTGCCAGCTCCCCCCTATCCCGGGACAGGGGGCTTCGCCAGTACTTC.

This sequence joins TRBV14 and TRBJ1-1; D might be TRBD1 (6 bases). CDR3 length: 14 amino acids. The germline V gene encodes CDR1 SGHDN and CDR2 FVKESK. V shed 5 bases and J shed 3 bases, with 13 bases lying between them. The CDR3 loop reads CASSTRGFYTEAFF. The CDR3 nucleotides read TGTGCCAGCAGCACGAGGGGGTTTTACACTGAAGCTTTCTTT.

The V gene is TRBV14, the J gene TRBJ1-3; possible D gene TRBD1, 6 bases. From germline, CDR1 is SGHDN and CDR2 FVKESK. This CDR3 is built from 16 residues. V was trimmed by 4 bases and J by 0 bases, leaving 13 bases between them. CDR3 in DNA: TGTGCCAGCAGCCCCTCGACAGGTAGCTCTGGAAACACCATATATTTT. Amino acid sequence: CASSPSTGSSGNTIYF.